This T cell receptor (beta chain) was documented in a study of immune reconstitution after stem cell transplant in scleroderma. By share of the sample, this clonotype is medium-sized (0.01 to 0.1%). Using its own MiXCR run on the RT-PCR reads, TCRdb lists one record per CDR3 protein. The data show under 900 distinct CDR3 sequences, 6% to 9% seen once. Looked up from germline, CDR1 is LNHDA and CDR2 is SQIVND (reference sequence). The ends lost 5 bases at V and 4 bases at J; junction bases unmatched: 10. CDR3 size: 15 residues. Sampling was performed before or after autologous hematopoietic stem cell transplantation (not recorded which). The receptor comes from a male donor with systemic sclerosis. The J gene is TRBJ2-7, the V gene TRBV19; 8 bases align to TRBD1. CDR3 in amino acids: CASSAGQGWFYEQYF. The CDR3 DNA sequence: TGTGCCAGTAGTGCCGGACAGGGCTGGTTTTACGAGCAGTACTTC.